The clone carrying this TCR beta chain has ten or more counts. Its specificity is not known. Amplification yielded TCR beta CDR3 regions, with RNA transcripts as the source. The primer set for the first-round RT-PCR of the TCR CDR3 was HTBI. TCRdb re-analysed the multiplex PCR reads in MiXCR, keeping a single row per CDR3 protein. The sample carries more than 300,000 distinct CDR3 sequences, around 13% recorded once. The sample is drawn from a study of T cells in Graves' hyperthyroidism and ophthalmopathy. Findings of the study overall: Separation of ophthalmopathy from stable hyperthyroidism was achieved by a 13 V-J model. Blood also contained most expanded thyroid clonotypes above 0.001.

Uncontrolled infection, other autoimmune disease, pregnancy or lactation led to exclusion. Clinical symptoms, serum thyroxine, TRAb, thyroid ultrasound and orbital computed tomography established diagnosis. Sequencing was performed on blood. The origin of this receptor is a woman younger than 30 with Graves' hyperthyroidism.

The CDR3 region has the DNA TGTGCCAGTAGTACGTTTACAGGGGGGGTTGAGCAGTTCTTC. It specifies CASSTFTGGVEQFF. The rearrangement joins TRBV19 to TRBJ2-1; D is perhaps TRBD1 (8 bases). Deletions cut 4 bases from V and 9 bases from J, with 16 bases between. Germline lookup yields CDR1 LNHDA and CDR2 SQIVND (reference sequence). The CDR3 extends over 14 amino acids.